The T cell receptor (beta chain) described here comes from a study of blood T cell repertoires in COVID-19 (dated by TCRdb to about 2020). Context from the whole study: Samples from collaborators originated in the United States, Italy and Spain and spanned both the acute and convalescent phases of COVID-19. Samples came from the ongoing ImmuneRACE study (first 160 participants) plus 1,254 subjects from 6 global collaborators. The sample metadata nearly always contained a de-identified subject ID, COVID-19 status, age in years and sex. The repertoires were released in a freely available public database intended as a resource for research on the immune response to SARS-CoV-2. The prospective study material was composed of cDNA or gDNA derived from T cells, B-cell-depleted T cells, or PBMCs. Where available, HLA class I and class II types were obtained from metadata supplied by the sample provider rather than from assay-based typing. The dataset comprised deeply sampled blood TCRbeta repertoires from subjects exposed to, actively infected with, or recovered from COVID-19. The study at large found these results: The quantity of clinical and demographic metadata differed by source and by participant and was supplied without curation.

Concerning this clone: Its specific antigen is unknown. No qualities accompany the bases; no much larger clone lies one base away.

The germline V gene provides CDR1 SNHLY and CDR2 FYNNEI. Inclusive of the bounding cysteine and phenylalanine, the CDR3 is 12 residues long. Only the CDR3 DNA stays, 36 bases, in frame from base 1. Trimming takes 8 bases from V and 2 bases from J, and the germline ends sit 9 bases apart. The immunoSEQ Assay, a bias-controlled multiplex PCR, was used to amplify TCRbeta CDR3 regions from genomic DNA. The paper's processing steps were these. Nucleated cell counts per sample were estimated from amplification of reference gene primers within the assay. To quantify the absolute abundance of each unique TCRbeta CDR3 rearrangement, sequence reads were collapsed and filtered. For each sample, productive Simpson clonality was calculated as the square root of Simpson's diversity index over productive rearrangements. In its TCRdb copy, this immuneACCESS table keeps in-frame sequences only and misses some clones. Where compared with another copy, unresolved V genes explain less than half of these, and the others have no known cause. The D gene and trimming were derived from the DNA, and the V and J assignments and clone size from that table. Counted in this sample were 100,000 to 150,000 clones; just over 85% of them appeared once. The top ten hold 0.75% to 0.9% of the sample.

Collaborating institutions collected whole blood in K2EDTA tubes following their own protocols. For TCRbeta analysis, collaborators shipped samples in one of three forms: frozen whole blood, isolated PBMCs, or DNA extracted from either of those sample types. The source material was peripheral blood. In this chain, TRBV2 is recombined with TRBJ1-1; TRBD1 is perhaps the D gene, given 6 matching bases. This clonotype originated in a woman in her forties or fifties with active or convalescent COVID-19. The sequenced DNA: TGTGCCAGCCGGGGGGGCAACACTGAAGCTTTCTTT. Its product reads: CASRGGNTEAFF.